The 8 T cell receptor beta chains given below trace back to one sample, sequenced in a study of cytomegalovirus exposure and HLA in healthy donors. The method was immunoSEQ multiplex PCR; TCRdb's version includes in-frame clones alone and lacks a portion of them. Of some 150,000 clones listed, approximately 87% were seen once; the top ten hold approximately 1.4%. The sequenced sample was PBMCs. The receptors here all came from a woman in her 30s in good health and CMV-seronegative.

The chain links TRBV5-5 to TRBJ1-2, with 9 bases fitting TRBD1. Germline V gives CDR1 SGHKS, CDR2 YYEKEE (reference sequence). J gave up 3 bases and V 4 bases, and 7 bases lay outside the gene matches. The CDR3 covers 15 residues. The CDR3 nucleotides read TGTGCCAGCAGCCCTCGGGACAGGGAGGACTATGGCTACACCTTC. This gives the protein CASSPRDREDYGYTF.

The chain has TRBV9 and TRBJ1-2, with TRBD1 as a possible D gene (5 bases). The CDR3 runs 15 residues. Germline V gene sequence: CDR1 SGDLS, CDR2 YYNGEE. V was cut by 2 bases and J by 0 bases, with 11 bases left in between. For the CDR3, the DNA is TGTGCCAGCAGCGTGAAATGGGGGGCTAACTATGGCTACACCTTC. It is translated as CASSVKWGANYGYTF.

As to this clone: A junction end diverges from the germline sequence, so it may reflect a read error. The V gene is TRBV7-7, the J gene TRBJ2-3; tentatively, D is TRBD2 (5 bases). The germline CDR1 and CDR2 sequences are SSHAT and FNYEAQ (reference sequence). The CDR3 extends over 15 amino acids. This chain's CDR3 is CASSSGVTSTDTQYF. The CDR3 DNA sequence: TGTGCTAGCAGCTCCGGGGTAACTAGCACAGATACGCAGTATTTT.

This clone was found a few times. The chain links TRBV2 to TRBJ2-3; TRBD1 agrees at 7 bases. The V and J ends lost 6 bases and 0 bases, in that order; junction bases with no gene match: 6. Per germline, CDR1 SNHLY and CDR2 FYNNEI. The CDR3 contains 15 residues. CDR3 bases: TGTGCCAGCAGGAGGACAGGAGGAAGCACAGATACGCAGTATTTT. Its protein product is CASRRTGGSTDTQYF.

The genes are TRBV5-6 and TRBJ1-5; D is undetermined. Germline V gene lookup returns CDR1 SGHDT and CDR2 YYEEEE. The CDR3 consists of 13 residues. V was clipped by 0 bases and J by 5 bases, with 6 bases between them. CDR3 bases: TGTGCCAGCAGCTTGGGTACAGATCAGCCCCAGCATTTT. This gives the protein CASSLGTDQPQHF.

The chain combines TRBV6-1 with TRBJ2-5; possible D gene TRBD2, 5 bases. CDR3 length: 13 residues. In germline, CDR1 is MNHNS, CDR2 SASEGT. The V end was cut by 5 bases, the J end by 5 bases, with 12 bases between. This CDR3 reads CASSNSELETQYF. Written as DNA, the CDR3 is TGTGCCAGCAGTAATAGCGAGCTGGAGACCCAGTACTTC.

The rearrangement links TRBV7-6 to TRBJ2-5, with a possible D match to TRBD2 (7 bases). V lost 0 bases, J lost 5 bases, and 16 bases lay in between. The CDR3 is 16 residues long. In germline, CDR1 is SGHVS, CDR2 FNYEAQ. This CDR3 reads CASSLASGGAMETQYF. Here the CDR3 DNA reads TGTGCCAGCAGCTTAGCAAGTGGGGGGGCCATGGAGACCCAGTACTTC.

The CDR3 DNA follows: TGTGCCAGCAGTGAAGGGTGGGCAGGGCCTGAAGCTTTCTTT. This gives the protein CASSEGWAGPEAFF. V and J are TRBV6-1 and TRBJ1-1; D may be TRBD1 (5 bases). Trimming shortened V by 1 base and J by 6 bases, and 12 bases separated the two germline ends. This CDR3 is 14 amino acids long. Germline CDR1 and CDR2: MNHNS and SASEGT.